This T cell receptor beta chain stems from a study of T-cell reconstitution after alpha-beta-depleted transplantation in children. Overall study findings and caveats: Alpha-beta T cells present about two months after transplant were reported to originate from several hundred expanded graft clones. From newly produced T cells came most of the T-cell counts and diversity one year after transplant.

Per the germline V gene, CDR1 is MGHRA and CDR2 is YSYEKL. The CDR3 contains 16 residues. A remark on this clonotype: Its antigen is unknown. This may be a read error: a much more frequent sequence differs by one nucleotide.

Unique molecular identifiers tagged the TCRbeta library. TCRdb ran MiXCR on the PCR reads and lists one entry per CDR3 protein. This sample has around 300,000 distinct CDR3 sequences; approximately 20% occur once, and the top ten carry 9.5% to 12%. The clonotype originates from a male patient younger than 18 who had a stem cell transplant for acute lymphoblastic leukemia, so the T cells may come from the graft donor. This specimen consisted of PBMCs, mostly from graft donor cells, obtained 180 days after TCRalphabeta/CD19-depleted stem cell transplant. The chain links TRBV4-1 to TRBJ1-4, with D unclear. The CDR3 spells CASGQDLGLGSEKLFF. The DNA for the CDR3 is TGCGCCAGCGGCCAAGATCTTGGCCTAGGGAGTGAAAAACTGTTTTTT.